These T cell receptor beta chains were read from a single sample in a study of cytomegalovirus exposure and HLA in healthy donors. Sequencing used immunoSEQ multiplex PCR; TCRdb keeps in-frame clones, though not all of them. The sample consists of under 200,000 clones, roughly 74% of them appearing once. The sample taken for sequencing was PBMCs. These TCRs come from a male donor in good health and CMV-seronegative. Each CDR3 is given with its conserved first and last residue. D genes are given only for firm matches. The size entry is marked missing in some rows and otherwise reads once, few, many or a size class.

j_gene: TRBJ1-1
d_gene: -
abundance: -
v_gene: TRBV25-1
CDR3aa: CASAGTTVNTEAFF
CDR3nt: TGTGCCTCGGCCGGGACAACAGTGAACACTGAAGCTTTCTTT

j_gene: TRBJ2-2
d_gene: TRBD1
abundance: -
v_gene: TRBV11-2
CDR3aa: CASSSRGRDTGELFF
CDR3nt: TGTGCCAGCAGCTCCAGGGGGCGCGACACCGGGGAGCTGTTTTTT

j_gene: TRBJ2-1
d_gene: -
abundance: -
v_gene: TRBV12-5
CDR3aa: CASGLDTVYNEQFF
CDR3nt: TGTGCTAGTGGTTTGGACACCGTTTACAATGAGCAGTTCTTC

j_gene: TRBJ1-2
d_gene: TRBD1
abundance: -
v_gene: TRBV28
CDR3aa: CASSLGQGDYGYTF
CDR3nt: TGTGCCAGCAGTTTAGGACAGGGGGACTATGGCTACACCTTC

j_gene: TRBJ2-2
d_gene: TRBD2
abundance: -
v_gene: TRBV27
CDR3aa: CASSKNYAATGGTGELFF
CDR3nt: TGTGCCAGCAGTAAGAATTACGCCGCGACGGGAGGAACCGGGGAGCTGTTTTTT

j_gene: TRBJ2-7
d_gene: -
abundance: -
v_gene: TRBV2
CDR3aa: CASSDRVYEQYF
CDR3nt: TGTGCCAGCAGTGACCGGGTCTACGAGCAGTACTTC

j_gene: TRBJ2-2
d_gene: TRBD2
abundance: few
v_gene: TRBV7-9
CDR3aa: CASSLGTSGSTGELFF
CDR3nt: TGTGCCAGCAGCCTAGGGACTAGCGGGAGCACCGGGGAGCTGTTTTTT

j_gene: TRBJ2-2
d_gene: -
abundance: -
v_gene: TRBV19
CDR3aa: CASSIRGEAGELFF
CDR3nt: TGTGCCAGTAGTATCAGGGGGGAGGCCGGGGAGCTGTTTTTT

j_gene: TRBJ2-1
d_gene: -
abundance: -
v_gene: TRBV9
CDR3aa: CASSVGPYNEQFF
CDR3nt: TGTGCCAGCAGCGTAGGTCCATACAATGAGCAGTTCTTC

j_gene: TRBJ2-1
d_gene: TRBD1
abundance: once
v_gene: TRBV2
CDR3aa: CASDRGLSYNEQFF
CDR3nt: TGTGCCAGCGACAGGGGGCTATCCTACAATGAGCAGTTCTTC

j_gene: TRBJ2-2
d_gene: TRBD2
abundance: -
v_gene: TRBV11-3
CDR3aa: CASSSSGGNTGELFF
CDR3nt: TGTGCCAGCAGCTCTAGCGGGGGGAACACCGGGGAGCTGTTTTTT

j_gene: TRBJ2-2
d_gene: -
abundance: -
v_gene: TRBV28
CDR3aa: CASQRQAHTGELFF
CDR3nt: TGTGCTAGCCAGAGACAGGCCCACACCGGGGAGCTGTTTTTT

j_gene: TRBJ1-1
d_gene: TRBD1
abundance: few
v_gene: TRBV2
CDR3aa: CASSDSSGGRNTEAFF
CDR3nt: TGTGCCAGCAGTGACTCCTCAGGGGGTAGAAACACTGAAGCTTTCTTT

j_gene: TRBJ2-5
d_gene: -
abundance: once
v_gene: TRBV7-2
CDR3aa: CASSLLGLETQYF
CDR3nt: TGTGCCAGCAGCTTACTCGGGTTAGAGACCCAGTACTTC

j_gene: TRBJ2-1
d_gene: -
abundance: -
v_gene: TRBV30
CDR3aa: CAWSVGGYEQFF
CDR3nt: TGTGCCTGGAGTGTAGGAGGGTATGAGCAGTTCTTC

j_gene: TRBJ2-2
d_gene: -
abundance: -
v_gene: TRBV7-3
CDR3aa: CASSLEAASTGELFF
CDR3nt: TGTGCCAGCAGCTTAGAAGCCGCGAGCACCGGGGAGCTGTTTTTT

j_gene: TRBJ1-1
d_gene: TRBD1
abundance: -
v_gene: TRBV11-2
CDR3aa: CASSLGGQGAVAFF
CDR3nt: TGTGCCAGCAGCTTAGGGGGACAGGGGGCAGTAGCTTTCTTT

j_gene: TRBJ1-5
d_gene: TRBD1
abundance: -
v_gene: TRBV27
CDR3aa: CASSLRGLGQPQHF
CDR3nt: TGTGCCAGCAGTTTAAGGGGGCTCGGGCAGCCCCAGCATTTT

j_gene: TRBJ2-1
d_gene: -
abundance: -
v_gene: TRBV7-8
CDR3aa: CASSLRSGFYNEQFF
CDR3nt: TGTGCCAGCAGCTTACGTAGCGGCTTTTACAATGAGCAGTTCTTC

j_gene: TRBJ2-5
d_gene: TRBD1
abundance: -
v_gene: TRBV4-2
CDR3aa: CASSQWTGDQETQYF
CDR3nt: TGTGCCAGCAGCCAGTGGACAGGGGACCAAGAGACCCAGTACTTC

j_gene: TRBJ2-2
d_gene: -
abundance: -
v_gene: TRBV7-3
CDR3aa: CASSLNAGPGELFF
CDR3nt: TGTGCCAGCAGCTTAAATGCGGGGCCCGGGGAGCTGTTTTTT

j_gene: TRBJ2-5
d_gene: TRBD2
abundance: once
v_gene: TRBV7-6
CDR3aa: CASSVTSGIQETQYF
CDR3nt: TGTGCCAGCAGCGTGACTAGCGGGATACAAGAGACCCAGTACTTC

j_gene: TRBJ2-7
d_gene: TRBD2
abundance: -
v_gene: TRBV6-5
CDR3aa: CAPLKWLAGVCEQYF
CDR3nt: TGTGCCCCTCTAAAGTGGCTAGCGGGAGTCTGCGAGCAGTACTTC

j_gene: TRBJ2-1
d_gene: -
abundance: -
v_gene: TRBV7-8
CDR3aa: CASSQSLVDEQFF
CDR3nt: TGTGCCAGCAGCCAATCACTGGTCGATGAGCAGTTCTTC

j_gene: TRBJ2-7
d_gene: -
abundance: once
v_gene: TRBV5-1
CDR3aa: CASSFGNILDEQYF
CDR3nt: TGCGCCAGCAGCTTCGGGAACATTTTGGACGAGCAGTACTTC

j_gene: TRBJ1-1
d_gene: TRBD1
abundance: few
v_gene: TRBV5-5
CDR3aa: CASSSQGGTEAFF
CDR3nt: TGTGCCAGCAGTTCACAGGGGGGTACTGAAGCTTTCTTT

j_gene: TRBJ1-1
d_gene: -
abundance: -
v_gene: TRBV7-9
CDR3aa: CSSSLTGQTEAFF
CDR3nt: TGTTCCAGCAGCTTGACAGGACAGACTGAAGCTTTCTTT

j_gene: TRBJ1-6
d_gene: -
abundance: -
v_gene: TRBV2
CDR3aa: CASRTRGGNSPLHF
CDR3nt: TGTGCCAGCAGGACCAGGGGAGGGAATTCACCCCTCCACTTT

j_gene: TRBJ2-1
d_gene: -
abundance: -
v_gene: TRBV30
CDR3aa: CAWSAGEGAYNEQFF
CDR3nt: TGTGCCTGGAGTGCCGGAGAGGGGGCCTACAATGAGCAGTTCTTC

j_gene: TRBJ1-1
d_gene: TRBD1
abundance: -
v_gene: TRBV6-4
CDR3aa: CASTDAGDRGYMNTEAFF
CDR3nt: TGTGCCAGCACCGACGCAGGGGACAGGGGATACATGAACACTGAAGCTTTCTTT

j_gene: TRBJ1-2
d_gene: TRBD1
abundance: once
v_gene: TRBV5-1
CDR3aa: CASSLEGARWGYTF
CDR3nt: TGCGCCAGCAGCTTGGAGGGGGCCCGTTGGGGCTACACCTTC

j_gene: TRBJ2-7
d_gene: TRBD2
abundance: -
v_gene: TRBV19
CDR3aa: CASSTLAGGGYEQYF
CDR3nt: TGTGCCAGTAGCACCCTAGCGGGAGGCGGCTACGAGCAGTACTTC

j_gene: TRBJ2-3
d_gene: TRBD2
abundance: -
v_gene: TRBV11-2
CDR3aa: CASRDLAGDSTDTQYF
CDR3nt: TGTGCCAGCAGGGACCTAGCGGGGGATTCCACAGATACGCAGTATTTT

j_gene: TRBJ2-7
d_gene: TRBD1
abundance: -
v_gene: TRBV14
CDR3aa: CASSYDLTGGMAEQYF
CDR3nt: TGTGCCAGCAGCTACGATCTGACAGGGGGCATGGCGGAGCAGTACTTC

j_gene: TRBJ2-7
d_gene: TRBD2
abundance: few
v_gene: TRBV6-5
CDR3aa: CASSGLAGYEQYF
CDR3nt: TGTGCCAGCAGCGGACTAGCGGGTTACGAGCAGTACTTC

j_gene: TRBJ2-7
d_gene: -
abundance: -
v_gene: TRBV2
CDR3aa: CASSEWSLGSSFSYEQYF
CDR3nt: TGTGCCAGCAGTGAGTGGAGTTTAGGAAGTTCCTTCTCCTACGAGCAGTACTTC

j_gene: TRBJ2-1
d_gene: -
abundance: -
v_gene: TRBV5-1
CDR3aa: CASSLVGANEQFF
CDR3nt: TGCGCCAGCAGCTTGGTTGGGGCGAATGAGCAGTTCTTC

j_gene: TRBJ2-5
d_gene: -
abundance: -
v_gene: TRBV7-6
CDR3aa: CASSLTGVAETQYF
CDR3nt: TGTGCCAGCAGCTTGACGGGAGTAGCAGAGACCCAGTACTTC

j_gene: TRBJ1-4
d_gene: -
abundance: once
v_gene: TRBV6-5
CDR3aa: CASSYQAGLRGKLFF
CDR3nt: TGTGCCAGCAGTTACCAGGCAGGGCTTAGGGGGAAACTGTTTTTT

j_gene: TRBJ2-7
d_gene: TRBD2
abundance: -
v_gene: TRBV11-2
CDR3aa: CASSPGGLAGGQEQYF
CDR3nt: TGTGCCAGCAGCCCCGGCGGGTTAGCGGGGGGGCAAGAGCAGTACTTC

j_gene: TRBJ2-2
d_gene: TRBD2
abundance: -
v_gene: TRBV5-5
CDR3aa: CASSFPPAGGLTGELFF
CDR3nt: TGTGCCAGCAGCTTCCCTCCAGCGGGGGGTCTCACCGGGGAGCTGTTTTTT

j_gene: TRBJ2-2
d_gene: TRBD1
abundance: -
v_gene: TRBV7-9
CDR3aa: CASKTGPNTGELFF
CDR3nt: TGTGCCAGCAAGACAGGGCCGAACACCGGGGAGCTGTTTTTT

j_gene: TRBJ1-5
d_gene: -
abundance: -
v_gene: TRBV6-5
CDR3aa: CASSVGPGDQPQHF
CDR3nt: TGTGCCAGCAGTGTCGGGCCGGGGGATCAGCCCCAGCATTTT

j_gene: TRBJ1-5
d_gene: TRBD1
abundance: -
v_gene: TRBV5-6
CDR3aa: CASSRMDRRSNQPQHF
CDR3nt: TGTGCCAGCAGCCGAATGGACAGGAGGAGCAATCAGCCCCAGCATTTT

j_gene: TRBJ1-3
d_gene: -
abundance: few
v_gene: TRBV19
CDR3aa: CASRRLLSGNTIYF
CDR3nt: TGTGCCAGTAGACGACTCCTCTCTGGAAACACCATATATTTT

j_gene: TRBJ1-2
d_gene: -
abundance: -
v_gene: TRBV11-2
CDR3aa: CASSVRGYGYTF
CDR3nt: TGTGCCAGCAGCGTCAGGGGATATGGCTACACCTTC

j_gene: TRBJ1-1
d_gene: -
abundance: few
v_gene: TRBV2
CDR3aa: CASSDSGINTEAFF
CDR3nt: TGTGCCAGCAGTGATTCCGGGATTAACACTGAAGCTTTCTTT

j_gene: TRBJ2-1
d_gene: -
abundance: -
v_gene: TRBV6-5
CDR3aa: CASSYASGGNEQFF
CDR3nt: TGTGCCAGCAGTTACGCCTCAGGAGGGAATGAGCAGTTCTTC

j_gene: TRBJ1-3
d_gene: TRBD1
abundance: -
v_gene: TRBV18
CDR3aa: CASSPQWQGENTIYF
CDR3nt: TGTGCCAGCTCACCCCAATGGCAGGGGGAAAACACCATATATTTT

j_gene: TRBJ2-1
d_gene: -
abundance: -
v_gene: TRBV6-5
CDR3aa: CASSFEGGAYNEQFF
CDR3nt: TGTGCCAGCAGTTTCGAAGGTGGGGCTTACAATGAGCAGTTCTTC

j_gene: TRBJ2-1
d_gene: TRBD2
abundance: -
v_gene: TRBV15
CDR3aa: CATSRGLAGGALWNEQFF
CDR3nt: TGTGCCACCAGCAGAGGATTAGCGGGGGGGGCCTTGTGGAATGAGCAGTTCTTC

j_gene: TRBJ1-1
d_gene: TRBD1
abundance: -
v_gene: TRBV13
CDR3aa: CASSSLPGQRGTEAFF
CDR3nt: TGTGCCAGCAGCTCTCTCCCGGGACAGCGTGGCACTGAAGCTTTCTTT

j_gene: TRBJ1-5
d_gene: -
abundance: -
v_gene: TRBV7-9
CDR3aa: CSSSPKTGDSNQPQHF
CDR3nt: TGTTCCAGCAGCCCGAAGACGGGAGATAGCAATCAGCCCCAGCATTTT

j_gene: TRBJ2-1
d_gene: TRBD2
abundance: -
v_gene: TRBV5-4
CDR3aa: CASSRILAGGTNEQFF
CDR3nt: TGTGCCAGCAGCAGGATACTAGCGGGGGGCACCAATGAGCAGTTCTTC

j_gene: TRBJ2-5
d_gene: -
abundance: once
v_gene: TRBV7-2
CDR3aa: CASSLATGGLQETQYF
CDR3nt: TGTGCCAGCAGCTTAGCAACAGGGGGACTACAAGAGACCCAGTACTTC

j_gene: TRBJ1-5
d_gene: -
abundance: -
v_gene: TRBV19
CDR3aa: CASSIKDSLNQPQHF
CDR3nt: TGTGCCAGTAGTATCAAGGACAGCCTTAATCAGCCCCAGCATTTT

j_gene: TRBJ2-7
d_gene: TRBD2
abundance: few
v_gene: TRBV5-5
CDR3aa: CASSLSGTSDYEQYF
CDR3nt: TGTGCCAGCAGCTTGTCAGGGACTAGCGACTACGAGCAGTACTTC

j_gene: TRBJ2-7
d_gene: -
abundance: few
v_gene: TRBV6-5
CDR3aa: CASSHGSEQYF
CDR3nt: TGTGCCAGCAGTCACGGTTCCGAGCAGTACTTC

j_gene: TRBJ2-1
d_gene: -
abundance: few
v_gene: TRBV19
CDR3aa: CARPSCLSYNEQFF
CDR3nt: TGTGCCAGACCTAGCTGCCTCTCCTACAATGAGCAGTTCTTC